This T cell receptor (beta chain) was sequenced for a study of Ad26.COV2.S vaccination and SARS-CoV-2 variants. Study summary: A COV1001 Ad26.COV2.S trial-arm participant provided the sample.

Clones were read by immunoSEQ multiplex PCR, and TCRdb kept only the in-frame ones, dropping some. Seen here are roughly 320,000 clones, about 82% observed once, and the top ten hold 2.1%. The sample's treatment: roughly 20 received Ad26.COV2.S at low or high dose, single or two shots; a few received placebo; per-sample allocation not given. Specimen acquisition occurred on day 63 following the initial vaccine or placebo injection. This clone occurred a few times. Germline-derived CDR1 and CDR2 are WSHSY and SAAADI. The CDR3 extends over 12 amino acids. Trimming took 6 bases from V and 3 from J, leaving 8 bases between them.

The sequenced sample was peripheral blood, obtained in a trial of Ad26.COV2.S vaccine versus placebo. The sequence was obtained from a person between 18 and 65 years old who received the Ad26.COV2.S COVID-19 vaccine or a placebo. The gene calls are TRBV10-2 and TRBJ1-1; TRBD1 might be the D (5 bases). The CDR3 sequence is CASRRGDTEAFF. As DNA, the CDR3 is TGCGCCAGCAGGAGAGGGGACACTGAAGCTTTCTTT.